These T cell receptor beta chains were read from a single sample in a study of T-cell reconstitution after alpha-beta-depleted transplantation in children. One entry per CDR3 protein results from TCRdb running MiXCR on the PCR reads. The repertoire includes about 360,000 distinct CDR3 sequences, more than 10% of them detected once, and 3.5% to 4.5% sits in the top ten. Source: PBMCs, taken from the stem cell graft. Source of these receptors: a human donor who donated a stem cell graft to a child with Fanconi anemia. Both conserved end residues are part of each CDR3. D genes are given only for firm matches. Where a row states a size, it is once, few, many or the class of an expanded clone; other rows omit it.

d_call j_call clone_size v_call cdr3_aa cdr3_nt
- TRBJ1-2 few TRBV7-9 CASSSLDTVGGYTF TGTGCCAGCAGCTCCTTGGACACGGTAGGAGGCTACACCTTC
- TRBJ1-5 - TRBV7-2 CASTLRTNQPQHF TGTGCCAGCACGTTACGGACTAATCAGCCCCAGCATTTT
TRBD2 TRBJ2-1 few TRBV20-1 CSALRTSGRYNEQFF TGCAGTGCTCTCCGGACTAGCGGGAGGTACAATGAGCAGTTCTTC
- TRBJ2-7 many TRBV10-2 CASSEGYEQYF TGCGCCAGCAGTGAAGGATACGAGCAGTACTTC
- TRBJ1-1 many TRBV3-1 CASSQNRINEAFF TGTGCCAGCAGCCAAAACAGGATCAATGAAGCTTTCTTT
- TRBJ2-3 many TRBV4-3 CASSQLGYGSPTDTQYF TGCGCCAGCAGCCAATTAGGTTATGGGAGCCCCACAGATACGCAGTATTTT
TRBD2 TRBJ2-3 many TRBV5-1 CASRGEGTDTQYF TGCGCCAGCCGGGGGGAAGGCACAGATACGCAGTATTTT
- TRBJ2-5 few TRBV7-2 CASSFPYQETQYF TGTGCCAGCAGCTTCCCATACCAAGAGACCCAGTACTTC
- TRBJ2-2 many TRBV27 CASSLTNGRELFF TGTGCCAGCAGTTTAACAAACGGCAGGGAGCTGTTTTTT
- TRBJ2-5 many TRBV28 CASSRLGANQETQYF TGTGCCAGCAGTAGACTAGGCGCTAATCAAGAGACCCAGTACTTC
TRBD1 TRBJ2-3 many TRBV20-1 CSARGPWGQGSTDTQYF TGCAGTGCTAGAGGCCCTTGGGGACAGGGATCCACAGATACGCAGTATTTT
TRBD2 TRBJ2-1 few TRBV20-1 CSALSRTSAYNEQFF TGCAGTGCGCTGAGCCGGACTAGCGCTTACAATGAGCAGTTCTTC
- TRBJ1-1 few TRBV6-2/TRBV6-3 CASSYPFLQSGTHMNTEAFF TGTGCCAGCAGTTACCCCTTCCTACAGAGCGGAACCCATATGAACACTGAAGCTTTCTTT
- TRBJ1-3 - TRBV10-2 CASRLGTDSGNTIYF TGCGCCAGCAGGCTCGGAACCGACTCTGGAAACACCATATATTTT
- TRBJ2-1 - TRBV10-3 CAISPIGGRGGNEQFF TGTGCCATCAGTCCCATTGGTGGCAGGGGGGGTAATGAGCAGTTCTTC
TRBD1 TRBJ1-1 many TRBV28 CASSAGTGAEDTEAFF TGTGCCAGCAGTGCCGGGACAGGGGCAGAGGACACTGAAGCTTTCTTT
- TRBJ2-1 few TRBV12-3/TRBV12-4 CASSFSGEGEQFF TGTGCCAGCAGTTTCTCAGGGGAAGGTGAGCAGTTCTTC
TRBD2 TRBJ2-5 - TRBV19 CASSGPGLAGGPTGVQETQYF TGTGCCAGTAGTGGCCCGGGACTAGCGGGGGGCCCTACAGGCGTGCAAGAGACCCAGTACTTC
- TRBJ2-2 - TRBV15 CATSRDSRFTNTGELFF TGTGCCACCAGCAGAGATAGCAGGTTTACGAACACCGGGGAGCTGTTTTTT
- TRBJ2-3 - TRBV3-1 CASSLLGPGTDTQYF TGTGCCAGCAGCCTTCTAGGTCCGGGTACAGATACGCAGTATTTT
TRBD2 TRBJ2-3 many TRBV9 CASSPLAGGPTDTQYF TGTGCCAGCTCACCATTGGCGGGGGGCCCCACAGATACGCAGTATTTT
TRBD2 TRBJ2-3 many TRBV20-1 CSARDRVSGGLDTQYF TGCAGTGCTAGAGATCGGGTTAGCGGGGGGTTGGATACGCAGTATTTT
TRBD2 TRBJ2-3 - TRBV7-6 CASSSRTSGGADTQYF TGTGCCAGCAGCTCCCGGACTAGCGGGGGGGCAGATACGCAGTATTTT
- TRBJ2-3 - TRBV20-1 CSAETPTSSSTDTQYF TGCAGTGCTGAGACTCCTACCTCCTCTAGCACAGATACGCAGTATTTT
- TRBJ2-3 few TRBV20-1 CSARKGGLGDTQYF TGCAGTGCTAGAAAGGGGGGCCTAGGAGATACGCAGTATTTT
TRBD2 TRBJ2-5 few TRBV20-1 CSALRTSGEETQYF TGCAGTGCCTTAAGGACTAGCGGGGAAGAGACCCAGTACTTC
TRBD1 TRBJ1-2 - TRBV10-3 CATQGQAANYGYTF TGTGCCACACAAGGACAGGCGGCTAACTATGGCTACACCTTC
- TRBJ2-3 - TRBV7-6 CASSLTTAYTDTQYF TGTGCCAGCAGCTTAACGACAGCCTACACAGATACGCAGTATTTT
- TRBJ1-1 - TRBV12-3/TRBV12-4 CASRPGGLGTEAFF TGTGCCAGCCGCCCGGGGGGCCTCGGCACTGAAGCTTTCTTT